This paragraph covers one T cell receptor beta chain sequence. Its matching antigen is unknown. The data belong to a study of CD8 T cells in ankylosing spondylitis. The CDR3 is 14 residues long. V was trimmed by 2 bases and J by 2 bases, leaving 10 bases between them. CDR1 is KGHSH and CDR2 is LQKENI in the germline V gene. General study results and limits: For ankylosing spondylitis blood, a TCR beta motif of about eight highly homologous variants appeared characteristic. There was reportedly significant enrichment of clones that were disease-linked in matched ankylosing spondylitis synovial fluid.

TCRdb re-called the 5' RACE reads through MiXCR, storing one row per CDR3 protein. The sample lists roughly 670,000 distinct CDR3 sequences, around 17% occurring once. This receptor was identified in a male donor with ankylosing spondylitis. The source material was blood, either unsorted or a sorted T cell fraction (not recorded which). V is TRBV18 and J is TRBJ2-7; a possible D gene is TRBD1 (6 bases). CDR3 DNA: TGTGCCAGCTCACCAACAGGGAACCCCTACGAGCAGTACTTC. The encoded protein is CASSPTGNPYEQYF. Combining the CDR3 with reference TRBV18 and TRBJ2-7 gives the whole variable domain NAGVMQNPRHLVRRRGQEARLRCSPMKGHSHVYWYRQLPEEGLKFMVYLQKENIIDESGMPKERFSAEFPKEGPSILRIQQVVRGDSAAYFCASSPTGNPYEQYFGPGTRLTVT.